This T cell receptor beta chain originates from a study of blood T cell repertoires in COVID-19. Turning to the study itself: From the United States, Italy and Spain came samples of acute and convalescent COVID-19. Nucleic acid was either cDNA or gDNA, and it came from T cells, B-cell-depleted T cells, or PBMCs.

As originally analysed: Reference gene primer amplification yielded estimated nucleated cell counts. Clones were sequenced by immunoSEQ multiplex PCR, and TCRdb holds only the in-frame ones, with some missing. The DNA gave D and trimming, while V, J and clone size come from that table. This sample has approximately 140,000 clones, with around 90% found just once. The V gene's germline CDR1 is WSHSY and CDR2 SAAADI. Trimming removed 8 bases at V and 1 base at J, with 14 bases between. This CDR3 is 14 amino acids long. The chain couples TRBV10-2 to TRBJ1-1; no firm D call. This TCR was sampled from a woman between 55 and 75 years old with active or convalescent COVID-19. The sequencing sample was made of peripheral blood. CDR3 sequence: CASDSGRANTEAFF. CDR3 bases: TGCGCCAGCGATAGCGGGAGAGCGAACACTGAAGCTTTCTTT.